These 21 T cell receptor beta chains share one sample of origin, sequenced in a study of cytomegalovirus exposure and HLA in healthy donors. Both 60 Vbeta primers and 13 Jbeta primers went into the PCR. Data came from immunoSEQ multiplex PCR; TCRdb stores just in-frame clones and leaves some out. The table has fewer than 85,000 clones, roughly two thirds seen once. Sequenced: PBMCs. These receptors originate from a man in his fifties or sixties in good health and CMV-seropositive.

The rearrangement uses TRBV5-4 and TRBJ1-2; D is uncertain. The CDR3 spans 13 residues. CDR1 is SGHNT, CDR2 YYREEE, per germline (reference sequence). Trimming pared 2 bases from V and 8 bases from J, leaving 13 bases between. The CDR3 region is CASSFRAGGGYTF. The CDR3 bases are TGTGCCAGCAGCTTCCGAGCCGGCGGGGGCTACACCTTC. Full variable domain (rest looked up from reference TRBV5-4 and TRBJ1-2): ETGVTQSPTHLIKTRGQQVTLRCSSQSGHNTVSWYQQALGQGPQFIFQYYREEENGRGNFPPRFSGLQFPNYSSELNVNALELDDSALYLCASSFRAGGGYTFGSGTRLTVV.

This chain links TRBV7-2 with TRBJ2-7, with D tentatively TRBD1 (6 bases). V was trimmed by 10 bases and J by 4 bases, leaving 17 bases between them. The CDR3 totals 13 residues. Germline V CDR1 and CDR2: SGHTA, FQGNSA. CDR3 sequence reads: CATRGGSGYEQYF. CDR3 nucleotide sequence: TGTGCCACCCGAGGGGGTTCCGGGTACGAGCAGTACTTC.

The chain combines TRBV14 with TRBJ1-1; D might be TRBD1 (6 bases). Looked up from germline, CDR1 is SGHDN and CDR2 is FVKESK. The CDR3 totals 16 residues. Trimming removed 0 bases from V and 0 bases from J, with 11 bases in between. The CDR3 protein is CASSQDGGQLNTEAFF. As DNA, the CDR3 is TGTGCCAGCAGCCAAGATGGTGGACAGCTGAACACTGAAGCTTTCTTT.

This clone appeared a few times. The CDR3 reads CASSLVRGGDCEKLFF. CDR3 sequence (DNA): TGTGCCAGCAGCTTAGTGAGGGGGGGGGACTGTGAAAAACTGTTTTTT. This sequence joins TRBV11-3 and TRBJ1-4, with D possibly being TRBD1 (6 bases). The V end lost 1 base, the J end lost 7 bases, and 16 bases lay between the germline ends. Germline lookup yields CDR1 SGHNT and CDR2 YENEEA. CDR3 length: 16 residues.

The chain couples TRBV6-5 to TRBJ2-7, with 14 positions matching TRBD2. The CDR3 consists of 15 residues. Germline-derived CDR1 and CDR2 are MNHEY and SVGAGI. V lost 2 bases, J lost 3 bases, and 0 bases stayed unmatched. Here the CDR3 DNA reads TGTGCCAGCAGTTACGGGACTAGCGGGAGCTACGAGCAGTACTTC. This gives the protein CASSYGTSGSYEQYF.

This clone has more than one count but fewer than ten. This chain links TRBV7-2 with TRBJ1-2, with D possibly TRBD1 on 5 matching bases. CDR1 and CDR2 from the germline V gene are SGHTA and FQGNSA. The length of the CDR3 is 14 residues. V lost 0 bases to trimming and J lost 6 bases, with 11 bases between them. CDR3 sequence reads: CASSLAREVHGYTF. CDR3 DNA: TGTGCCAGCAGCTTAGCCAGGGAGGTCCATGGCTACACCTTC.

The chain links TRBV18 to TRBJ1-2, with TRBD1 matching 9 bases. The CDR3 has 15 amino acids. Germline CDR1 KGHSH, CDR2 LQKENI. Germline trimming cut 3 bases from V and 7 bases from J; bases unmatched to any gene: 9. This CDR3 is CASSPPGQGGFGYTF. CDR3 nucleotides: TGTGCCAGCTCACCTCCGGGACAGGGAGGGTTTGGCTACACCTTC.

This clone was seen only a few times. The chain uses TRBV6-5 and TRBJ1-2, with D possibly matching TRBD1 (5 bases). The CDR3 extends over 13 amino acids. The germline CDR1 and CDR2 sequences are MNHEY and SVGAGI. The V and J ends lost 6 bases and 5 bases respectively, with 13 bases between them. The DNA of the CDR3 is TGTGCCAGCAGAAACGGGGGAGCGTATGGCTACACCTTC. Translating it yields CASRNGGAYGYTF.

This chain joins TRBV6-1 and TRBJ2-3, with 9 bases aligning to TRBD1. Germline CDR1 MNHNS, CDR2 SASEGT. CDR3 length: 16 residues. J gave up 6 bases and V 4 bases, and 11 bases lay outside the gene matches. The CDR3 sequence: CASSGGTGLGSDTQYF. DNA for the CDR3: TGTGCCAGCAGTGGAGGGACAGGGTTGGGTTCGGATACGCAGTATTTT.

V is TRBV30 and J is TRBJ1-2; tentatively, D is TRBD1 (5 bases). V was clipped by 4 bases and J by 4 bases, with 13 bases between them. The CDR3 consists of 13 residues. In germline, CDR1 is GTSNPN, CDR2 SVGIG (reference sequence). The CDR3 region is CAWTGQGGYGYTF. As DNA, the CDR3 is TGTGCCTGGACCGGTCAGGGAGGCTATGGCTACACCTTC.

The V call is TRBV7-2, the J call TRBJ1-5; D unclear. The CDR3 loop spans 12 amino acids. V was pared by 2 bases and J by 5 bases, with 4 bases between. Germline-derived CDR1 and CDR2 are SGHTA and FQGNSA. CDR3 amino acids: CASSLYDQPQHF. The CDR3 DNA reads TGTGCCAGCAGCTTATATGATCAGCCCCAGCATTTT.

The chain has TRBV6-6 and TRBJ1-2; D is unresolved. Trimming removed 5 bases at V and 7 bases at J, with 14 bases between. Looked up from germline, CDR1 is MNHNY and CDR2 is SVGAGI (reference sequence). The CDR3 length is 13 residues. The CDR3 DNA reads as TGTGCCAGCAGTGGAGGGCAAATGGGTGGCTACACCTTC. Its protein product is CASSGGQMGGYTF.

The table lists this clone with a count of one. The J gene is TRBJ1-2, the V gene TRBV29-1; D is uncertain. The CDR3 runs 12 residues. Trimming took off 4 bases at V and 2 bases at J, with 8 bases between the two ends. Germline-derived CDR1 and CDR2 are SQVTM and ANQGSEA. The CDR3 sequence: CSVVGQNYGYTF. Here the CDR3 DNA reads TGCAGCGTTGTGGGCCAGAACTATGGCTACACCTTC.

V is TRBV11-2 and J is TRBJ2-3; 8 bases line up with TRBD1. This CDR3 comprises 16 residues. V lost 2 bases, J lost 1 base, and 5 bases stayed unmatched. Germline V gives CDR1 SGHAT, CDR2 FQNNGV. The CDR3 DNA reads TGTGCCAGCAGCTTAAGGATACAGGGGGGCACAGATACGCAGTATTTT. Translation: CASSLRIQGGTDTQYF.

V gene TRBV30 combines with J gene TRBJ1-5; 7 bases match TRBD1. The CDR3 extends over 14 amino acids. Trimming cost V 1 base and J 6 bases; bases outside gene matches: 6. CDR1 and CDR2 (germline): GTSNPN, SVGIG (reference sequence). The CDR3 region is CAWSGGQGVQPQHF. In nucleotides, the CDR3 is TGTGCCTGGAGTGGAGGCCAGGGGGTTCAGCCCCAGCATTTT.

The rearrangement uses TRBV30 and TRBJ2-1, with D possibly TRBD2 on 6 matching bases. The CDR3 contains 15 residues. The V gene lost 1 base and the J gene lost 3 bases, with 13 bases spanning the gap. Germline V lookup: CDR1 GTSNPN, CDR2 SVGIG (reference sequence). The CDR3 protein is CAWSGVGSVYNEQFF. In DNA form, the CDR3 reads TGTGCCTGGAGTGGGGTCGGGAGTGTCTACAATGAGCAGTTCTTC.

V gene TRBV6-1 combines with J gene TRBJ1-2, with D possibly TRBD1 on 6 matching bases. CDR1 MNHNS and CDR2 SASEGT come from the germline V gene. Trimming removed 6 bases at V and 5 bases at J, with 16 bases between. CDR3 size: 14 residues. The CDR3 DNA follows: TGTGCCAGCAGCCAAGACAGGTCCGGGTATGGCTACACCTTC. Translation: CASSQDRSGYGYTF.

The genes are TRBV5-6 and TRBJ1-1; D gene uncertain. V dropped 3 bases and J dropped 4 bases, with 4 bases sitting between them. CDR1 SGHDT and CDR2 YYEEEE come from the germline V gene. The CDR3 is 11 residues long. CDR3 bases: TGTGCCAGCAGCTCGGTCACTGAAGCTTTCTTT. It is translated as CASSSVTEAFF.

The chain combines TRBV11-1 with TRBJ2-3, with 7 bases fitting TRBD2. The ends lost 2 bases at V and 5 bases at J; junction bases unmatched: 13. The germline V gene has CDR1 SGHAT and CDR2 FQDESV (reference sequence). This CDR3 has 17 residues. In DNA, the CDR3 is TGTGCCAGCAGCTTAAGTGTGACGGGAGGTGGGGTAGATACGCAGTATTTT. Protein product: CASSLSVTGGGVDTQYF.

This sequence joins TRBV6-5 and TRBJ1-2; D gene uncertain. The CDR3 loop spans 14 amino acids. Deletions cut 1 base from V and 10 bases from J, with 16 bases between. Per the germline V gene, CDR1 is MNHEY and CDR2 is SVGAGI. CDR3 sequence reads: CASSYFQTRSDYTF. CDR3 bases: TGTGCCAGCAGTTACTTCCAGACACGATCAGACTACACCTTC.

A word on this clone: One end of the junction does not line up with germline, which may come from a read error. This sequence joins TRBV13 and TRBJ1-2, with D possibly being TRBD1 (6 bases). CDR3 length: 12 amino acids. Germline CDR1 PRHDT, CDR2 FYEKMQ (reference sequence). Written as DNA, the CDR3 is TGTGCCAGCAACTTACGACAGGATGGCTACACCTTC. This gives the protein CASNLRQDGYTF.